This is a list of T cell receptor beta chains from one sample in a study of blood T cell repertoires in COVID-19. Only in-frame clones appear in the TCRdb table, and some are missing; sequencing was by immunoSEQ multiplex PCR. The table lists a few hundred thousand clones, 80% to 85% of them singletons. The sequencing input was PBMCs or T cells enriched from blood (not recorded which). These receptors were taken from a woman in her fifties or sixties who had recovered from COVID-19. Both conserved end residues are part of each CDR3. Fields, in order: CDR3 protein, CDR3 DNA, V gene, D gene, clone size, J gene. A D gene is named only where the DNA matches it firmly. Size tells how often a clone was seen (once, few, many) or the class of an expanded clone, and some rows leave it out.

cdr3_aa: CASSEGDRLETQYF
cdr3_nt: TGTGCCAGCAGTGAAGGGGACAGGTTGGAGACCCAGTACTTC
v_call: TRBV6-1
d_call: TRBD1
clone_size: once
j_call: TRBJ2-5

cdr3_aa: CASSIRRRGTGELFF
cdr3_nt: TGTGCCAGCAGTATACGGCGAAGGGGAACCGGGGAGCTGTTTTTT
v_call: TRBV6-2/TRBV6-3
d_call: -
clone_size: -
j_call: TRBJ2-2

cdr3_aa: CASSSGTGRDTEAFF
cdr3_nt: TGTGCCAGCAGCTCCGGGACAGGGCGGGACACTGAAGCTTTCTTT
v_call: TRBV5-6
d_call: TRBD1
clone_size: -
j_call: TRBJ1-1

cdr3_aa: CATSRGRESSDGYTF
cdr3_nt: TGTGCCACCAGCAGAGGGCGGGAGAGTTCCGATGGCTACACCTTC
v_call: TRBV15
d_call: -
clone_size: -
j_call: TRBJ1-2

cdr3_aa: CASSFWDNSGNTIYF
cdr3_nt: TGTGCCAGCAGCTTTTGGGACAACTCTGGAAACACCATATATTTT
v_call: TRBV5-8
d_call: -
clone_size: once
j_call: TRBJ1-3

cdr3_aa: CSVEDLASGGSNEQFF
cdr3_nt: TGCAGCGTTGAAGATCTTGCTAGCGGGGGAAGCAATGAGCAGTTCTTC
v_call: TRBV29-1
d_call: TRBD2
clone_size: -
j_call: TRBJ2-1

cdr3_aa: CASRTEHGNTIYF
cdr3_nt: TGTGCCAGCAGGACAGAGCATGGAAACACCATATATTTT
v_call: TRBV27
d_call: -
clone_size: -
j_call: TRBJ1-3

cdr3_aa: CASSYGGADQPQHF
cdr3_nt: TGTGCCAGCAGTTACGGGGGGGCAGATCAGCCCCAGCATTTT
v_call: TRBV6-2/TRBV6-3
d_call: -
clone_size: -
j_call: TRBJ1-5

cdr3_aa: CATSGVTGEWFF
cdr3_nt: TGTGCCACCAGTGGGGTAACAGGGGAGTGGTTCTTT
v_call: TRBV24-1
d_call: TRBD1
clone_size: -
j_call: TRBJ1-1

cdr3_aa: CASSEALRYNEQFF
cdr3_nt: TGTGCCAGCAGTGAAGCACTGCGATACAATGAGCAGTTCTTC
v_call: TRBV2
d_call: -
clone_size: -
j_call: TRBJ2-1

cdr3_aa: CASSYSEFYGYTF
cdr3_nt: TGTGCCAGCAGTTACTCAGAGTTCTATGGCTACACCTTC
v_call: TRBV6-5
d_call: -
clone_size: -
j_call: TRBJ1-2

cdr3_aa: CASSLETLTGELFF
cdr3_nt: TGTGCCAGCAGCCTAGAGACTCTCACCGGGGAGCTGTTTTTT
v_call: TRBV11-3
d_call: -
clone_size: few
j_call: TRBJ2-2

cdr3_aa: CASSGPPRQGFYEQYF
cdr3_nt: TGTGCCAGCAGTGGCCCCCCGAGACAGGGTTTCTACGAGCAGTACTTC
v_call: TRBV6-4
d_call: TRBD1
clone_size: -
j_call: TRBJ2-7

cdr3_aa: CASSTYRLAGGSQRELFF
cdr3_nt: TGTGCCAGTAGTACCTATCGACTAGCGGGAGGGTCCCAAAGGGAGCTGTTTTTT
v_call: TRBV19
d_call: TRBD2
clone_size: -
j_call: TRBJ2-2

cdr3_aa: CASSENLGAVPARGETQYF
cdr3_nt: TGTGCCAGCAGTGAAAACCTCGGGGCGGTACCCGCACGGGGGGAGACCCAGTACTTC
v_call: TRBV6-4
d_call: -
clone_size: -
j_call: TRBJ2-5

cdr3_aa: CASSLKQGSEEQYF
cdr3_nt: TGTGCCAGCAGCTTAAAACAGGGGTCGGAAGAGCAGTACTTC
v_call: TRBV7-9
d_call: TRBD1
clone_size: -
j_call: TRBJ2-7

cdr3_aa: CASTAKGFRSPLHF
cdr3_nt: TGTGCCAGCACCGCTAAGGGGTTCAGGTCACCCCTCCACTTT
v_call: TRBV7-2
d_call: -
clone_size: -
j_call: TRBJ1-6

cdr3_aa: CASGLVTRTLADTQYF
cdr3_nt: TGTGCTAGTGGTTTGGTAACAAGGACTTTGGCAGATACGCAGTATTTT
v_call: TRBV12-5
d_call: -
clone_size: -
j_call: TRBJ2-3

cdr3_aa: CASSLRKQGAYTEAFF
cdr3_nt: TGTGCCAGCAGCTTAAGAAAACAGGGGGCCTACACTGAAGCTTTCTTT
v_call: TRBV28
d_call: TRBD1
clone_size: -
j_call: TRBJ1-1

cdr3_aa: CASSQELTQGRYGYTF
cdr3_nt: TGCGCCAGCAGCCAAGAATTGACTCAGGGGAGATACGGCTACACCTTC
v_call: TRBV4-3
d_call: -
clone_size: once
j_call: TRBJ1-2

cdr3_aa: CASSLGSGGSTDTQYF
cdr3_nt: TGCGCCAGCAGCTTGGGGAGCGGGGGGAGCACAGATACGCAGTATTTT
v_call: TRBV5-1
d_call: TRBD2
clone_size: -
j_call: TRBJ2-3

cdr3_aa: CASSPAGLSGNTIYF
cdr3_nt: TGTGCCAGCAGTCCAGCGGGCCTCTCTGGAAACACCATATATTTT
v_call: TRBV6-2/TRBV6-3
d_call: -
clone_size: -
j_call: TRBJ1-3